This section outlines one TCR beta chain sequence together with its context. In the study's own analysis: Reference gene primer amplification yielded estimated nucleated cell counts. Method: immunoSEQ multiplex PCR; TCRdb's copy keeps in-frame clones and lacks some. From that table come the V and J calls and clone size; the DNA was used to work out D and trimming. The profile shows some 250,000 clones, roughly 88% of them singletons. This sample was included in a study of blood T cell repertoires in COVID-19. Study as a whole: The United States, Italy and Spain provided the acute and convalescent COVID-19 samples. The analysed material was cDNA or gDNA that came from T cells, B-cell-depleted T cells, or PBMCs.

The clonotype comes from an elderly man with acute or convalescent COVID-19. Material: peripheral blood.

CDR3 coding DNA: TGTGCCAGCCATTCTCCGGGACAGGGGGTAAACACTGAAGCTTTCTTT. Protein: CASHSPGQGVNTEAFF. The rearrangement links TRBV19 to TRBJ1-1, with 11 bases fitting TRBD1. The CDR3 contains 16 residues. Germline CDR1 reads LNHDA; CDR2 reads SQIVND (reference sequence). Trimming cost V 9 bases and J 2 bases; bases outside gene matches: 11.